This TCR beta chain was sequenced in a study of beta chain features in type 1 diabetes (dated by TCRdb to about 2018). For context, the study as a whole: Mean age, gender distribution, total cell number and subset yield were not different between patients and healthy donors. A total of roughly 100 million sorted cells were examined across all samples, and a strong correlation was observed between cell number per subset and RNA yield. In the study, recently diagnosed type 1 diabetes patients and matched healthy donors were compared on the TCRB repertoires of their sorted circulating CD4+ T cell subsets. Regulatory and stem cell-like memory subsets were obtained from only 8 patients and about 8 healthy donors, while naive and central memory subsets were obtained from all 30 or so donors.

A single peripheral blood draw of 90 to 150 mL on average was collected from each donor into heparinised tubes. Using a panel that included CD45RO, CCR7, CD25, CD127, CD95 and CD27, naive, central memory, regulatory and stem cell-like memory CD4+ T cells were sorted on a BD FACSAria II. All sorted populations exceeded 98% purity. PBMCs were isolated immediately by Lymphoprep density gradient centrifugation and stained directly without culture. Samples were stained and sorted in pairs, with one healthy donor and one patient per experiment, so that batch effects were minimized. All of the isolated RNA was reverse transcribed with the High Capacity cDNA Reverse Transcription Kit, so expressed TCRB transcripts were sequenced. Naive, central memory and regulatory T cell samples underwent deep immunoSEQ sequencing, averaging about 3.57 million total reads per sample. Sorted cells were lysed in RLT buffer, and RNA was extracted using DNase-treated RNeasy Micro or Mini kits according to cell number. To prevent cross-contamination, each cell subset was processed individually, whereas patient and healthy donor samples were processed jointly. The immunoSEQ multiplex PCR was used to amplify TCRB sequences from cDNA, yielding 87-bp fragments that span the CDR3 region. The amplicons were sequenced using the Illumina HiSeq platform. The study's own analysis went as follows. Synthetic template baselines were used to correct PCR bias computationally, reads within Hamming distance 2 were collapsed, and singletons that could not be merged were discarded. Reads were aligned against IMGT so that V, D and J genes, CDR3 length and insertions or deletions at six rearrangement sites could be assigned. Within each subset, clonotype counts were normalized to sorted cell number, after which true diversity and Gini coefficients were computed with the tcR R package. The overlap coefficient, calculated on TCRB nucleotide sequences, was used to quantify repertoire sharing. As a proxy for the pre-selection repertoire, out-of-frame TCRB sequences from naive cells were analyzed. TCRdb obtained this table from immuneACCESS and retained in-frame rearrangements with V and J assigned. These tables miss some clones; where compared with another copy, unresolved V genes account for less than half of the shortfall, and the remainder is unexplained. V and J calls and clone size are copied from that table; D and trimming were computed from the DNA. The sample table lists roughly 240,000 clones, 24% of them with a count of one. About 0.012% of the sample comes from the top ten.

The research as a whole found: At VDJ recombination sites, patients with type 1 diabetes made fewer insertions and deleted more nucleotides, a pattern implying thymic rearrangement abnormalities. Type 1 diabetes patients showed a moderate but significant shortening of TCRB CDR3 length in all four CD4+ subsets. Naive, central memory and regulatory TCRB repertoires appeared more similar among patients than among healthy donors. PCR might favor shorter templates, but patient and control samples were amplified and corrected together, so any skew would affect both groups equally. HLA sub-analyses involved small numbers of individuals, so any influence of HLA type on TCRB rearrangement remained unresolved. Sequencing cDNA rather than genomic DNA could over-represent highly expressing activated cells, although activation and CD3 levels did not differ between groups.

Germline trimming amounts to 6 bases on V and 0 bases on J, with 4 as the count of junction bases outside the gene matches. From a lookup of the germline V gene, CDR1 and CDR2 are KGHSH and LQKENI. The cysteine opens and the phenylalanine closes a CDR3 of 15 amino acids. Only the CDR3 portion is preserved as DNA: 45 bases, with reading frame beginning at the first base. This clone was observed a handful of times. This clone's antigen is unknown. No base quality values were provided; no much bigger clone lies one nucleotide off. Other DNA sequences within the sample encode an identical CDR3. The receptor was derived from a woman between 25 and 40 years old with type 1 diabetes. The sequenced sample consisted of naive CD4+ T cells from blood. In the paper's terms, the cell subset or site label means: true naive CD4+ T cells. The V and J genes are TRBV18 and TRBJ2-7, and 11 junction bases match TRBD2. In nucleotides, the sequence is TGTGCCAGCTCGCCGGGACTAGCGGCCTCCTACGAGCAGTACTTC. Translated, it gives CASSPGLAASYEQYF.